Listed below are T cell receptor beta chains from one sample, sequenced in a study of blood T cell repertoires in COVID-19. Here immunoSEQ multiplex PCR was the method, and the copy in TCRdb shows in-frame clones only, minus some. The sample yields over 100,000 clones, roughly 85% seen once. The sample comprised peripheral blood. These receptors originate from a woman aged 60-70 years with acute or convalescent COVID-19. CDR3s include the opening cysteine and the closing phenylalanine or tryptophan. The D gene is left open where the match is weak. Not all rows give a size; the values are once, few, many and, for expanded clones, a class.

CDR3	DNA	J	D	size	V
CASSPQRGRGIYEQYF	TGTGCCAGCAGCCCCCAACGGGGCAGGGGAATCTACGAGCAGTACTTC	TRBJ2-7	NA	NA	TRBV6-2/TRBV6-3
CASSLEGQLSYEQYF	TGCGCCAGCAGCTTGGAGGGACAGCTCTCCTACGAGCAGTACTTC	TRBJ2-7	TRBD1	NA	TRBV5-1
CATSRDRVREKLFF	TGTGCCACCAGCAGAGACAGGGTCCGTGAAAAACTGTTTTTT	TRBJ1-4	NA	NA	TRBV15
CASSLQGGRDTQYF	TGTGCCAGCAGCTTACAGGGGGGTAGAGATACGCAGTATTTT	TRBJ2-3	NA	NA	TRBV11-2
CSVELAGLWGYTF	TGCAGCGTTGAACTGGCAGGGCTGTGGGGCTACACCTTC	TRBJ1-2	NA	few	TRBV29-1
CAISETRDTGELFF	TGTGCCATCAGTGAGACTAGGGACACCGGGGAGCTGTTTTTT	TRBJ2-2	NA	few	TRBV10-3
CASSTLAWQGGSGELFF	TGTGCCAGCAGCACCCTAGCATGGCAGGGAGGTTCCGGGGAGCTGTTTTTT	TRBJ2-2	NA	NA	TRBV7-9
CASSIVGTGRYEQYF	TGTGCCAGTAGTATAGTAGGGACAGGGCGATACGAGCAGTACTTC	TRBJ2-7	TRBD1	NA	TRBV19
CASSKTGRDTEAFF	TGTGCCAGCAGCAAGACAGGGAGAGACACTGAAGCTTTCTTT	TRBJ1-1	TRBD1	once	TRBV7-3
CASRGDPGTEAFF	TGTGCCAGCAGAGGAGACCCCGGCACTGAAGCTTTCTTT	TRBJ1-1	NA	NA	TRBV3-1/TRBV3-2
CASSETSSYNSPLHF	TGTGCCAGCAGTGAAACGAGCTCCTATAATTCACCCCTCCACTTT	TRBJ1-6	NA	many	TRBV6-1
CASSFDRNYEQYF	TGTGCCAGCAGCTTCGACAGAAACTACGAGCAGTACTTC	TRBJ2-7	NA	NA	TRBV11-1
CAWSVPNRSSYNSPLHF	TGTGCCTGGAGTGTACCCAACAGGAGCTCCTATAATTCACCCCTCCACTTT	TRBJ1-6	NA	NA	TRBV30
CASSPPAGEVETQYF	TGTGCCAGCTCACCACCGGCGGGAGAGGTGGAGACCCAGTACTTC	TRBJ2-5	TRBD2	NA	TRBV18
CSVEDSYMRGYSNQPQHF	TGCAGCGTTGAAGATTCCTATATGAGGGGGTATAGCAATCAGCCCCAGCATTTT	TRBJ1-5	NA	NA	TRBV29-1
CASDRGLGDTEAFF	TGTGCCAGCGACAGGGGGCTTGGGGACACTGAAGCTTTCTTT	TRBJ1-1	TRBD1	NA	TRBV6-5
CASSYSDGGWQTEAFF	TGTGCCAGCAGTTACTCAGACGGGGGGTGGCAAACTGAAGCTTTCTTT	TRBJ1-1	NA	NA	TRBV6-5
CASKGASQGLAKNIQYF	TGTGCCAGCAAAGGCGCGAGCCAGGGTTTGGCCAAAAACATTCAGTACTTC	TRBJ2-4	NA	NA	TRBV27
CSVDRGQNEQFF	TGCAGCGTTGACAGGGGGCAAAATGAGCAGTTCTTC	TRBJ2-1	TRBD1	NA	TRBV29-1
CASSLAGGNEQFF	TGTGCCAGCAGCCTAGCGGGGGGGAATGAGCAGTTCTTC	TRBJ2-1	TRBD2	NA	TRBV6-4
CASSSGTSGRGEQFF	TGTGCTAGCAGTTCCGGGACTAGCGGGCGAGGGGAGCAGTTCTTC	TRBJ2-1	TRBD2	once	TRBV7-7
CAIGTGNSPLHF	TGTGCCATCGGAACAGGCAATTCACCCCTCCACTTT	TRBJ1-6	NA	NA	TRBV10-3
CASSIQGVSLQETQYF	TGCGCCAGCAGCATACAGGGTGTGTCTCTCCAAGAGACCCAGTACTTC	TRBJ2-5	NA	NA	TRBV5-1
CASSYSMGDNWGYTF	TGTGCCAGCAGTTACTCGATGGGTGACAACTGGGGCTACACCTTC	TRBJ1-2	NA	once	TRBV6-6
CSASQQAPSGANVLTF	TGCAGTGCTAGTCAACAGGCTCCCTCTGGGGCCAACGTCCTGACTTTC	TRBJ2-6	NA	once	TRBV20-1
CASSLDGRGRGEQYF	TGTGCCAGCAGCTTAGACGGCAGGGGGCGCGGGGAGCAGTACTTC	TRBJ2-7	TRBD1	NA	TRBV13
CASSSISGNTIYF	TGTGCCAGCAGTTCCATCTCTGGAAACACCATATATTTT	TRBJ1-3	NA	NA	TRBV12-3/TRBV12-4
CASSPGTENEAFF	TGTGCCAGCTCACCAGGGACAGAAAATGAAGCTTTCTTT	TRBJ1-1	TRBD1	NA	TRBV18
CASSQRGEGSFVRGGYTF	TGCGCCAGCAGCCAAAGGGGCGAAGGGTCTTTTGTCCGTGGTGGCTACACCTTC	TRBJ1-2	NA	NA	TRBV4-3
CASSAETGGRVGYTF	TGTGCCAGCAGCGCAGAGACAGGGGGGAGAGTTGGCTACACCTTC	TRBJ1-2	TRBD1	NA	TRBV3-1/TRBV3-2
CATSRDSRGTVYEQYF	TGTGCCACCAGCAGAGATAGCCGGGGTACTGTCTACGAGCAGTACTTC	TRBJ2-7	NA	NA	TRBV15
CASSSQGANSPLHF	TGTGCCAGCAGCTCACAGGGGGCTAATTCACCCCTCCACTTT	TRBJ1-6	TRBD1	few	TRBV9
CAISELGVYGYTF	TGTGCCATCAGTGAGCTAGGGGTCTATGGCTACACCTTC	TRBJ1-2	NA	NA	TRBV10-3
CASSESGLPLIEQFF	TGTGCCAGCAGTGAGTCGGGACTCCCTCTCATCGAGCAGTTCTTC	TRBJ2-1	NA	once	TRBV2
CASSWSGELNTEAFF	TGTGCCAGCAGCTGGTCCGGGGAGTTGAACACTGAAGCTTTCTTT	TRBJ1-1	NA	NA	TRBV7-2
CASSRLKGRGSSYEQYF	TGTGCCAGCAGCCGCCTGAAGGGGCGGGGCAGTTCCTACGAGCAGTACTTC	TRBJ2-7	NA	once	TRBV3-1/TRBV3-2
CASRDRGNTGELFF	TGTGCCTCCCGGGACAGGGGTAACACCGGGGAGCTGTTTTTT	TRBJ2-2	TRBD1	NA	TRBV10-3
CASSPRWGEQALNTEAFF	TGCGCCAGCAGCCCCAGGTGGGGTGAACAGGCCTTGAACACTGAAGCTTTCTTT	TRBJ1-1	NA	few	TRBV5-1
CASSSGAETQYF	TGTGCCAGCAGTTCTGGGGCAGAGACCCAGTACTTC	TRBJ2-5	NA	NA	TRBV27
CASSPGTAYEQYF	TGTGCCAGCTCACCAGGGACAGCCTACGAGCAGTACTTC	TRBJ2-7	TRBD1	NA	TRBV18
CASSVLSGEQYF	TGTGCCAGCAGTGTACTGTCCGGGGAGCAGTACTTC	TRBJ2-7	NA	NA	TRBV25-1
CASSSGQAGNTIYF	TGTGCCAGCAGCTCCGGACAGGCTGGAAACACCATATATTTT	TRBJ1-3	TRBD1	NA	TRBV7-2
CSASGASGGYNEQFF	TGCAGTGCTAGTGGGGCTAGCGGGGGTTACAATGAGCAGTTCTTC	TRBJ2-1	TRBD2	NA	TRBV20-1
CATSDFSPYAYNEQFF	TGTGCCACCAGTGATTTTTCCCCCTATGCCTACAATGAGCAGTTCTTC	TRBJ2-1	NA	NA	TRBV24-1
CASSPRTGGSYEQYF	TGCGCCAGCAGCCCTAGGACAGGGGGGTCCTACGAGCAGTACTTC	TRBJ2-7	TRBD1	NA	TRBV5-1